Below, 18 T cell receptor beta chains from the same sample are listed, as sequenced in a study of OX40 agonist ivuxolimab in advanced cancers. Repertoires were generated with immunoSEQ multiplex PCR, while TCRdb's copy carries only in-frame clones and drops some. The sample has around 80,000 clones, more than 75% seen once. The source was CD4+ or CD8+ T cells sorted from blood, collected in a trial of the OX40 agonist ivuxolimab. All receptors come from an adult with an advanced solid tumor such as melanoma, head and neck, liver or kidney cancer.

The gene calls are TRBV7-2 and TRBJ1-2, with D possibly TRBD1 on 6 matching bases. Per the germline V gene, CDR1 is SGHTA and CDR2 is FQGNSA. Trimming cost V 1 base and J 3 bases, with 9 bases left between them. There are 14 residues in the CDR3. Written as DNA, the CDR3 is TGTGCCAGCAGCTTAGGGGGGCGCGACTATGGCTACACCTTC. This gives the protein CASSLGGRDYGYTF.

The V and J genes are TRBV19 and TRBJ2-2; 7 bases align to TRBD1. This CDR3 is 15 amino acids long. Trimming cost V 6 bases and J 6 bases; bases outside gene matches: 10. Germline V lookup: CDR1 LNHDA, CDR2 SQIVND (reference sequence). The CDR3, as DNA: TGTGCCAGTAGACCTGGAACAGGGGAACCCGGGGAGCTGTTTTTT. This translates into CASRPGTGEPGELFF.

The chain couples TRBV27 to TRBJ2-6, with a tentative D call TRBD1 (5 bases). The CDR3 runs to 16 residues. V lost 3 bases, J lost 4 bases, and 13 bases lay in between. Germline V gene lookup returns CDR1 MNHEY and CDR2 SMNVEV (reference sequence). The CDR3 nucleotides are TGTGCCAGCAGTTTCGGACATCTTTCAGGGGCCAACGTCCTGACTTTC. Amino acid sequence: CASSFGHLSGANVLTF.

The chain is built from TRBV7-2 and TRBJ2-5; D remains ambiguous. The CDR3 is 14 amino acids. The germline V and J ends were trimmed by 2 bases and 2 bases, with 9 bases remaining between them. The V gene's germline CDR1 is SGHTA and CDR2 FQGNSA. The CDR3 reads CASSLMPAQETQYF. CDR3 bases: TGTGCCAGCAGCTTAATGCCCGCGCAAGAGACCCAGTACTTC.

The rearrangement links TRBV5-1 to TRBJ1-2; D not resolved. V lost 5 bases and J 4 bases, leaving 15 bases between the germline ends. Germline V gene lookup returns CDR1 SGHRS and CDR2 YFSETQ. The CDR3 has 14 amino acids. The CDR3 DNA reads as TGCGCCAGCAGTTACGAGCCCTATCTCTATGGCTACACCTTC. Its translation: CASSYEPYLYGYTF.

This sequence joins TRBV7-3 and TRBJ2-4; possibly TRBD1 or TRBD2 for D (5 bases each). From germline, CDR1 is SGHTA and CDR2 FQGTGA. The V gene lost 5 bases and the J gene lost 6 bases, with 14 bases spanning the gap. This CDR3 is 14 amino acids long. As DNA, the CDR3 is TGTGCCAGCAGCCCGACGGGGCTGGGAAACATTCAGTACTTC. Protein: CASSPTGLGNIQYF.

CDR3 in DNA: TGCAGCGTTGTATCCGGCCTATCGGGCTATGGCTACACCTTC. Translation: CSVVSGLSGYGYTF. The V and J genes are TRBV29-1 and TRBJ1-2, with unresolved D. This CDR3 comprises 14 residues. Between the trimmed V and J ends, which lost 4 bases and 4 bases, there was a span of 16 bases. The germline V gene has CDR1 SQVTM and CDR2 ANQGSEA.

The J gene is TRBJ2-1, the V gene TRBV7-2; D possibly uses TRBD1 or TRBD2 (5 bases each). The ends were cut back, 5 bases at V and 7 bases at J, with 12 bases in the middle. In germline, CDR1 is SGHTA, CDR2 FQGNSA. The CDR3 runs to 13 residues. Written as DNA, the CDR3 is TGTGCCAGCAGCCCGAGATGGGGGAATGAGCAGTTCTTC. The encoded protein is CASSPRWGNEQFF.

The chain combines TRBV5-1 with TRBJ2-5; weak D call: TRBD2 (6 bases). This CDR3 contains 15 residues. The V gene lost 3 bases and the J gene lost 3 bases, with 15 bases spanning the gap. Per germline, CDR1 SGHRS and CDR2 YFSETQ. In nucleotides, the CDR3 is TGCGCCAGCAGCTCTACCCGGGACTCCGAAGAGACCCAGTACTTC. Its translation: CASSSTRDSEETQYF. Complete variable domain (other parts from reference TRBV5-1 and TRBJ2-5): KAGVTQTPRYLIKTRGQQVTLSCSPISGHRSVSWYQQTPGQGLQFLFEYFSETQRNKGNFPGRFSGRQFSNSRSEMNVSTLELGDSALYLCASSSTRDSEETQYFGPGTRLLVL.

V gene TRBV11-2 combines with J gene TRBJ2-7; D tentatively reads TRBD1 or TRBD2 (5 bases each). V lost 1 base, J lost 3 bases, and 13 bases lay in between. The length of the CDR3 is 15 residues. CDR1 and CDR2 (germline): SGHAT, FQNNGV. The CDR3 nucleotides read TGTGCCAGCAGCTTAGGGGGGTCTACCCTCTACGAGCAGTACTTC. Protein sequence: CASSLGGSTLYEQYF.

The rearrangement links TRBV19 to TRBJ2-1; the match to TRBD1 covers 9 bases. The CDR3 is made up of 16 amino acids. Germline lookup yields CDR1 LNHDA and CDR2 SQIVND (reference sequence). The trim removed 3 bases at V and 8 bases at J, leaving 11 bases unmatched. The CDR3 is CASSMPAGTGRDEQFF. DNA of the CDR3: TGTGCCAGTAGTATGCCCGCCGGGACAGGGAGGGATGAGCAGTTCTTC.

There are a few counts of this clone. Other DNA sequences within the sample encode an identical CDR3. J is TRBJ2-5 and V is TRBV5-1; possibly TRBD2 for D (6 bases). Deletions cut 0 bases from V and 5 bases from J, with 14 bases between. CDR1 is SGHRS, CDR2 YFSETQ, per germline. The CDR3 contains 15 residues. The CDR3 DNA follows: TGCGCCAGCAGCTTGGCCCCGACTAGTGAGGAGACCCAGTACTTC. Translation gives CASSLAPTSEETQYF.

The chain recombines TRBV7-6 with TRBJ1-3; D call uncertain. Germline V gene sequence: CDR1 SGHVS, CDR2 FNYEAQ. Between the trimmed V and J ends, which lost 5 bases and 0 bases, there was a span of 5 bases. This CDR3 contains 13 residues. This CDR3 reads CASSRYSGNTIYF. DNA for the CDR3: TGTGCCAGCAGCCGTTACTCTGGAAACACCATATATTTT.

V gene TRBV19 combines with J gene TRBJ1-5, with 11 bases fitting TRBD1. CDR3 length: 18 amino acids. Germline V gene data show CDR1 as LNHDA and CDR2 as SQIVND (reference sequence). Losses at the gene ends were 6 bases for V and 2 bases for J; bases not matched to a gene: 12. In nucleotides, the CDR3 is TGTGCCAGTAGCAGACTTGGACAGGGGGCGGCAGGCAATCAGCCCCAGCATTTT. This translates into CASSRLGQGAAGNQPQHF.

This chain links TRBV28 with TRBJ2-5; D is ambiguous. Germline assignment: CDR1 MDHEN and CDR2 SYDVKM. The CDR3 is 16 residues long. Trimming pared 3 bases from V and 1 base from J, leaving 15 bases between. The CDR3 sequence: CASSLAKVGIQETQYF. As DNA, the CDR3 is TGTGCCAGCAGTTTGGCGAAGGTGGGTATCCAAGAGACCCAGTACTTC.

The chain carries TRBV11-2 and TRBJ2-4; D is perhaps TRBD1 (6 bases). Looked up from germline, CDR1 is SGHAT and CDR2 is FQNNGV. Trimming took off 5 bases at V and 12 bases at J, with 11 bases between the two ends. This CDR3 has 11 residues. The CDR3 nucleotides read TGTGCCAGCAGCCTCGGACAGACTCAGTACTTC. It yields the protein CASSLGQTQYF.

This clone has only a few counts. The V and J genes are TRBV9 and TRBJ2-2; D is perhaps TRBD1 (5 bases). This CDR3 contains 16 residues. V lost 1 base and J lost 0, with 10 bases in between. Looked up from germline, CDR1 is SGDLS and CDR2 is YYNGEE. The CDR3 DNA is TGTGCCAGCAGCGTACTCGACAGTGCGAACACCGGGGAGCTGTTTTTT. Encoded protein: CASSVLDSANTGELFF.

This clone was counted only a few times. The chain employs TRBV5-1 and TRBJ1-2, with TRBD1 as a possible D gene (6 bases). The V end lost 1 base, the J end lost 7 bases, and 14 bases lay between the germline ends. CDR3 length: 14 amino acids. CDR1 and CDR2 (germline): SGHRS, YFSETQ. In nucleotides, the CDR3 is TGCGCCAGCAGCTTGCTCCCGGGGGCGGTTGGCTACACCTTC. It codes for CASSLLPGAVGYTF. Drawing the rest from reference TRBV5-1 and TRBJ1-2, the complete variable domain is KAGVTQTPRYLIKTRGQQVTLSCSPISGHRSVSWYQQTPGQGLQFLFEYFSETQRNKGNFPGRFSGRQFSNSRSEMNVSTLELGDSALYLCASSLLPGAVGYTFGSGTRLTVV.